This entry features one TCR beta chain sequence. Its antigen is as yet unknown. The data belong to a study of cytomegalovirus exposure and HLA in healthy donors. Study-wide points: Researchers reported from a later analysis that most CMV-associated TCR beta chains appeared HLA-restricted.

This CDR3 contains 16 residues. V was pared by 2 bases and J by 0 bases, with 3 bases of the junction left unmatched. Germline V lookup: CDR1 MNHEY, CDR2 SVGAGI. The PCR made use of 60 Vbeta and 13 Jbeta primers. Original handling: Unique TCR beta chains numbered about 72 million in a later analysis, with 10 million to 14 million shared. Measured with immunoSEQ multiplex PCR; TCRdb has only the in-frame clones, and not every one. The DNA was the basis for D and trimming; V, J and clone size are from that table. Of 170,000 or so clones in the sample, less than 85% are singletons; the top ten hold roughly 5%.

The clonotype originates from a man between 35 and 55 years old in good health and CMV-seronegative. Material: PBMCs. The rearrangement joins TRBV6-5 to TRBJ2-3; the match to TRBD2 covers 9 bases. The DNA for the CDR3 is TGTGCCAGCAGTTACACCCTAGCGGGGAGCACAGATACGCAGTATTTT. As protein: CASSYTLAGSTDTQYF.